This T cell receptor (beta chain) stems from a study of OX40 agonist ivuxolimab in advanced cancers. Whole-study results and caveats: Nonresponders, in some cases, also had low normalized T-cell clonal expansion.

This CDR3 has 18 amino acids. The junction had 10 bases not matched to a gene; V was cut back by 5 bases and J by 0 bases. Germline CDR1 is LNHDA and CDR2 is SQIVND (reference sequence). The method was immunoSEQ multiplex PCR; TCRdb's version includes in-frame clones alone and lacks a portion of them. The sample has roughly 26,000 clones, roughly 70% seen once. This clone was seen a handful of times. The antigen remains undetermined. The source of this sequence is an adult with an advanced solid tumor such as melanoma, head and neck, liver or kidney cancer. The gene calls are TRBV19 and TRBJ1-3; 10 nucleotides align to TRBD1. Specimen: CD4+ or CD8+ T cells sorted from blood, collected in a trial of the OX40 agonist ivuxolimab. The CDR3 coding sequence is TGTGCCAGTAGTGCGACAGGGGGCGCAAAGATCTCTGGAAACACCATATATTTT. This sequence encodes CASSATGGAKISGNTIYF.